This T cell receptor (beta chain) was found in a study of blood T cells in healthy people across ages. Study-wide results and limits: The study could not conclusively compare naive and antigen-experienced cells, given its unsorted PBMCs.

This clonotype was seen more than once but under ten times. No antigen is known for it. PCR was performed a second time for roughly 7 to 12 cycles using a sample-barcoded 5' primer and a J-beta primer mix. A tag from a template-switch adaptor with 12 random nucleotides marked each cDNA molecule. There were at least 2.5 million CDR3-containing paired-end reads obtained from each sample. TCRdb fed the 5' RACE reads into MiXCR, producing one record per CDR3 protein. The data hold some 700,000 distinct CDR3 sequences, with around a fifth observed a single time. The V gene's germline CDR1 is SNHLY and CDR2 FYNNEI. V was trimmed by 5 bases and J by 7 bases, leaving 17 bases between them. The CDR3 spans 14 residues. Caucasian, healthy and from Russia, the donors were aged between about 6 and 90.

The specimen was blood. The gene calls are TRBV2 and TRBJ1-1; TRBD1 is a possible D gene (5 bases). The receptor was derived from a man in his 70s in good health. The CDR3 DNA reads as TGTGCCAGCAGTCTAGACAGTTTCGAGAGTGAAGCTTTCTTT. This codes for CASSLDSFESEAFF.